This TCR beta chain is from a study of T cell responses to AZD1222 COVID-19 vaccine (dated by TCRdb to 2020 to 2022). As for the study more broadly: Because spike-specific TCR depth and breadth did not differ between the two schedules, AZD1222 recipients who got a second dose at roughly 4 weeks were pooled with those who got a second dose at roughly 12 weeks. TCR sequencing was performed for over 230 trial participants, of whom around 210 were given two doses of AZD1222 and around 25 were given two doses of MenACWY control vaccine. Trial participants were enrolled by age into 18-55, 56-69 and 70-plus year subgroups, with roughly 150, 30 and 60 TCR-sequenced participants respectively.

This sample's time point label indicates: baseline before first vaccination. Samples from vaccinated people were obtained from the UK trials COV001 and COV002, which included a single-blind randomized controlled phase 2/3 trial of AZD1222 (ChAdOx1 nCoV-19) in healthy adults. Trial participant PBMC samples were collected at day 0 and day 28 after the second dose for TCRbeta chain sequencing. The research as a whole found: Reportedly, almost half of the unique spike-specific TCRs recognized epitopes lying outside the regions that are mutated in the B.1.351 and B.1.1.7 variants. Because no samples from the day 14 peak response were available, repertoires could be characterized only after the peak T cell response. Participants were mostly white British and included more females than males, and it was suggested by the authors that clonal diversity may have been underestimated. In the small 56-69-year group, the increase in depth fell short of significance, most likely because of low power. A significant rise in spike-specific TCR breadth and depth was observed after two AZD1222 doses relative to day 0 and relative to MenACWY recipients. The vaccine-associated CD4 TCRs covered the entire spike protein, and the dominant responses fell in regions 160-218 and 743-854. Only five to seven AZD1222 recipients were SARS-CoV-2 seropositive at baseline, limiting conclusions about previously exposed vaccinees.

This clone was counted a single time. Its antigen remains undetermined. No much larger clone is present one base from it, and per-base qualities are unavailable. The CDR3 regions of human TCRbeta chains were subjected to immunosequencing. The study's own analysis went as follows. TCRs in the repertoires were compared against a reference library of SARS-CoV-2-specific TCRs that had been generated with the MIRA antigen-specificity platform. Breadth was defined as the fraction of unique TCRs that were SARS-CoV-2-associated. Depth was defined as the fraction of total T cells that were SARS-CoV-2-associated. Using the MIRA data, every spike-specific TCR was mapped to the spike region that the TCR reacted to and assigned to either a CD4 or a CD8 class. Log10-transformed breadth and depth values were compared by one-way ANOVA with Sidak's multiple comparisons tests. Held by TCRdb, this immuneACCESS table contains in-frame sequences only and omits some clones. Under half of the omission traces to an unresolved V gene where checked; the cause of the rest is unknown. V and J calls and clone size are given by that table; D and trimming were obtained from the DNA. This sample is represented by about 120,000 clones; approximately 85% of them were singletons. Approximately 5.9% of the sample comes from the top ten.

The sequencing used peripheral blood, collected on day 0 of AZD1222 vaccination. This receptor was identified in an adult in good health.

The CDR3 in this case is CASSHLGGDRESQMENEQFF. The DNA sequence follows: TGCGCCAGCAGCCATCTAGGGGGGGACAGAGAATCCCAAATGGAGAATGAGCAGTTCTTC. The chain is made from TRBV4-3 and TRBJ2-1; the D gene is perhaps TRBD1 or TRBD2, each of them matching over 7 bases. Measured from the cysteine to the phenylalanine, the CDR3 is 20 residues long. The retained sequence is limited to the CDR3, 60 bases, with the frame set at the first base. Per the germline V gene, LGHNA is the CDR1 and YSLEER is the CDR2. V loses 3 bases, J loses 7 bases, and the germline ends lie 31 bases apart.